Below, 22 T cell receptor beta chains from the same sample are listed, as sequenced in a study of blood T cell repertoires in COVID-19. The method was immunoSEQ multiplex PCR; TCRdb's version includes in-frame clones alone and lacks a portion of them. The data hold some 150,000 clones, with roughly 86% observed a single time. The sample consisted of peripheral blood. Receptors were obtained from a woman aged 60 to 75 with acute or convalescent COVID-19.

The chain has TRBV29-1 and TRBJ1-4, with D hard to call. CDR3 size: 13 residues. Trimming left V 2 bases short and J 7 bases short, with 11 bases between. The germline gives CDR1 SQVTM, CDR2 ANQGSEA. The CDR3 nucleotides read TGCAGCGTTGAACCTACACGGGGTGAAAAACTGTTTTTT. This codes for CSVEPTRGEKLFF.

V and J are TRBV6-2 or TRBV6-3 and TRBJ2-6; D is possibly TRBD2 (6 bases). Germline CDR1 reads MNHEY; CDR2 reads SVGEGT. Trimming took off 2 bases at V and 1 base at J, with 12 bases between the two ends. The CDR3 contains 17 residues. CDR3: CASSYGGGKSGANVLTF. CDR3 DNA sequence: TGTGCCAGCAGTTACGGTGGCGGGAAGTCTGGGGCCAACGTCCTGACTTTC.

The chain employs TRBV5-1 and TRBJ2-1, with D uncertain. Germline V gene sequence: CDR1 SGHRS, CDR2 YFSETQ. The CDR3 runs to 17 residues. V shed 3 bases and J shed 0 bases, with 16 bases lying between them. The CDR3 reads CASSSVGRPSSYNEQFF. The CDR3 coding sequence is TGCGCCAGCAGCTCCGTTGGTCGCCCGAGCTCCTACAATGAGCAGTTCTTC.

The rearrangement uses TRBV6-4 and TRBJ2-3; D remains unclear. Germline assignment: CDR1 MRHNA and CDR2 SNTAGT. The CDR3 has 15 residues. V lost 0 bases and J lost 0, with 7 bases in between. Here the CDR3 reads CASSDSGRSTDTQYF. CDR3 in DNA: TGTGCCAGCAGTGACTCCGGCAGGAGCACAGATACGCAGTATTTT.

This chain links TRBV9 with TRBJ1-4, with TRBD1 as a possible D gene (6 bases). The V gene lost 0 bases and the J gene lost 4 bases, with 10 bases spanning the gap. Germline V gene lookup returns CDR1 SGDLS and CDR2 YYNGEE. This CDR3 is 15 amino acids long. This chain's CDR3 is CASSVVQGSNEKLFF. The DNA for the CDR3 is TGTGCCAGCAGCGTAGTTCAGGGGAGTAATGAAAAACTGTTTTTT.

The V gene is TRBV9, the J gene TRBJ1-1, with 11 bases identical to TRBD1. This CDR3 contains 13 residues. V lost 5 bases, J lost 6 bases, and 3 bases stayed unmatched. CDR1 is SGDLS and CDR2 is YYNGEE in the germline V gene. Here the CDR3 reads CASRAGQGAEAFF. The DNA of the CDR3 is TGTGCCAGCAGGGCGGGACAGGGGGCTGAAGCTTTCTTT.

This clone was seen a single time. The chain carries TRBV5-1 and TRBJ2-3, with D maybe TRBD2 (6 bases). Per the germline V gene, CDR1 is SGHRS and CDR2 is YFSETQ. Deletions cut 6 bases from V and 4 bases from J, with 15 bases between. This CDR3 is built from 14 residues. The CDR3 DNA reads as TGCGCCAGCACCCCTGCTGGGGGGTCAGATACGCAGTATTTT. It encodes CASTPAGGSDTQYF.

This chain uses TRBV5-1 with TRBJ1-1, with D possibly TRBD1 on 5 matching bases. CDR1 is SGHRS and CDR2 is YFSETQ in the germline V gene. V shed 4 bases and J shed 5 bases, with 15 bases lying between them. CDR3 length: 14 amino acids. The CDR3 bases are TGCGCCAGCAGCCCCGGCAGGGAAGGAACTGAAGCTTTCTTT. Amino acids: CASSPGREGTEAFF. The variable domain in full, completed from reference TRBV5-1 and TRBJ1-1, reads KAGVTQTPRYLIKTRGQQVTLSCSPISGHRSVSWYQQTPGQGLQFLFEYFSETQRNKGNFPGRFSGRQFSNSRSEMNVSTLELGDSALYLCASSPGREGTEAFFGQGTRLTVV.

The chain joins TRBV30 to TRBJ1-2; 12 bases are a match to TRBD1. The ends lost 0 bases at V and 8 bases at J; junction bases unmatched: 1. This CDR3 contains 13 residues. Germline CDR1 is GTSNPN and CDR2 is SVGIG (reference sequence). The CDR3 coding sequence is TGTGCCTGGAGTGTAGGGACAGGGGGCGGCTACACCTTC. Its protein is CAWSVGTGGGYTF.

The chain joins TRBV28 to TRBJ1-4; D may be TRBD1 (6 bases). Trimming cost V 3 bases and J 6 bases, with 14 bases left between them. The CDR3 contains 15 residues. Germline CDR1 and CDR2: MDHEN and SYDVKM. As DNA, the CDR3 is TGTGCCAGCAGTTTTATCCAGGGGATAGATGAAAAACTGTTTTTT. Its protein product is CASSFIQGIDEKLFF. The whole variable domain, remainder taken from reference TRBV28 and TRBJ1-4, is DVKVTQSSRYLVKRTGEKVFLECVQDMDHENMFWYRQDPGLGLRLIYFSYDVKMKEKGDIPEGYSVSREKKERFSLILESASTNQTSMYLCASSFIQGIDEKLFFGSGTQLSVL.

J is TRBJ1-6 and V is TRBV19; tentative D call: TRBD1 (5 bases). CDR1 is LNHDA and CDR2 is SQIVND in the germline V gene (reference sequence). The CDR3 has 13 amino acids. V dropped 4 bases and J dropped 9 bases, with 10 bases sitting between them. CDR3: CASSTRVFSPLHF. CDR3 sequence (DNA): TGTGCCAGTAGTACCAGGGTCTTTTCACCCCTCCACTTT.

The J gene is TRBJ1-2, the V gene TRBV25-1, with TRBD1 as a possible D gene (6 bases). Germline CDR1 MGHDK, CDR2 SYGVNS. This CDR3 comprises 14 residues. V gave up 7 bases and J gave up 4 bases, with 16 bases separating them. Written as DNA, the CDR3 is TGTGCCAGCACCAGGGGAGGGGACGGCTATGGCTACACCTTC. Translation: CASTRGGDGYGYTF.

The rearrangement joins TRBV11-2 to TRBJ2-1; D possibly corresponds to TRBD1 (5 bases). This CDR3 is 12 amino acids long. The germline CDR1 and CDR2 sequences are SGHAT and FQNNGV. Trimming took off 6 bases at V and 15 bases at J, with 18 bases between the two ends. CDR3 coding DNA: TGTGCCAGCAGTCGAAGGGGCCTTCAGTGGTTCTTC. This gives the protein CASSRRGLQWFF. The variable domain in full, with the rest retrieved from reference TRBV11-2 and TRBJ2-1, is EAGVAQSPRYKIIEKRQSVAFWCNPISGHATLYWYQQILGQGPKLLIQFQNNGVVDDSQLPKDRFSAERLKGVDSTLKIQPAKLEDSAVYLCASSRRGLQWFFGPGTRLTVL.

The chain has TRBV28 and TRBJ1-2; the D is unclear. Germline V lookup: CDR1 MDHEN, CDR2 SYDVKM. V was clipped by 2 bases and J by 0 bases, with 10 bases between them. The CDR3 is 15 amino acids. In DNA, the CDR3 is TGTGCCAGCAGTTTACGGCGGTGGACTAACTATGGCTACACCTTC. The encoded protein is CASSLRRWTNYGYTF.

The CDR3 region has the DNA TGTGCCAGCAGCCACATACAGGGAGAAAGTGGCTACACCTTC. Its protein is CASSHIQGESGYTF. V gene TRBV4-2 combines with J gene TRBJ1-2, with a weak D call TRBD1 (6 bases). In germline, CDR1 is LGHNA, CDR2 YNFKEQ. V gave up 3 bases and J gave up 7 bases, with 15 bases separating them. CDR3 length: 14 residues.

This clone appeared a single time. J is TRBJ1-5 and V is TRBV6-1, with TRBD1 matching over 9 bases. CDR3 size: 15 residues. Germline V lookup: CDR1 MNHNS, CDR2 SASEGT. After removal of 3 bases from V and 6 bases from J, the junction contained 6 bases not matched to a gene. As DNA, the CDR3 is TGTGCCAGCAGTGAGGCCGGGACAGGGAGTCAGCCCCAGCATTTT. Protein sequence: CASSEAGTGSQPQHF.

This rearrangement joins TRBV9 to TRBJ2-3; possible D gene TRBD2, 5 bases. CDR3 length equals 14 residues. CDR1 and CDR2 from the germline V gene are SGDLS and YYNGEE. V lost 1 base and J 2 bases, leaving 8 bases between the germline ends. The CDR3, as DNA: TGTGCCAGCAGCGTAAGCGGATCCACAGATACGCAGTATTTT. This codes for CASSVSGSTDTQYF.

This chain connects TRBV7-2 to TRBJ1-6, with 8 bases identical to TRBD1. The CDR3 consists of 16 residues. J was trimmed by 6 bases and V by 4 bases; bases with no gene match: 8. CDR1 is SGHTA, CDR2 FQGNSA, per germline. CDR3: CASSSRRTGINSPLHF. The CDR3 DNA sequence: TGTGCCAGCAGCTCCCGCCGGACAGGGATTAATTCACCCCTCCACTTT.

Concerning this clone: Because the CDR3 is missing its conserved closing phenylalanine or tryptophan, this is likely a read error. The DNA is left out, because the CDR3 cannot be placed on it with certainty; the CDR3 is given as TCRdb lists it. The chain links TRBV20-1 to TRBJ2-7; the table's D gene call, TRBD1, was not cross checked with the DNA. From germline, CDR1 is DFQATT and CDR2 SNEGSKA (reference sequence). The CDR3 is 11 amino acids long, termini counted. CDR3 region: CSARGTPTTHL.

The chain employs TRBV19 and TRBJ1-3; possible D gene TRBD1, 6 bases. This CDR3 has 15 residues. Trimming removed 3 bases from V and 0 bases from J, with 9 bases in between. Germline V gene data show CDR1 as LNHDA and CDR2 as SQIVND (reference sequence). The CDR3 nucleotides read TGTGCCAGTAGTATCGGGGGGCACTCTGGAAACACCATATATTTT. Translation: CASSIGGHSGNTIYF.

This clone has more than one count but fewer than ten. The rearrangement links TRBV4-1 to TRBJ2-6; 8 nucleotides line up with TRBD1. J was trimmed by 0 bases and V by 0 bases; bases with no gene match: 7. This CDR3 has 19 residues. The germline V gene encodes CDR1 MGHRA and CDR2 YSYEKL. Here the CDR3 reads CASSQDLGQVNSGANVLTF. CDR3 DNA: TGCGCCAGCAGCCAAGATCTGGGACAGGTAAACTCTGGGGCCAACGTCCTGACTTTC.

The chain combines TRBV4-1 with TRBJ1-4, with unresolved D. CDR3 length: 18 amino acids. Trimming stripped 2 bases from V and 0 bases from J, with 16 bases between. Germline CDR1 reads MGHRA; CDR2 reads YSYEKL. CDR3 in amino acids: CASSQLSGRITTNEKLFF. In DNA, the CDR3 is TGCGCCAGCAGCCAACTAAGCGGGCGTATAACAACTAATGAAAAACTGTTTTTT.